The next 13 T cell receptor beta chains were all read from a single sample in a study of cytomegalovirus exposure and HLA in healthy donors. Primers for the PCR totalled 60 Vbeta and 13 Jbeta. Using immunoSEQ multiplex PCR, the repertoire was profiled, and TCRdb retains in-frame clones only, with some absent. The repertoire holds about 160,000 clones, less than 80% seen once, with about 4.6% in the top ten. Sequencing was carried out using PBMCs. All receptors come from a man in his forties in good health and CMV-seronegative.

The chain employs TRBV2 and TRBJ2-2, with D maybe TRBD2 (5 bases). Germline V gene lookup returns CDR1 SNHLY and CDR2 FYNNEI. Trimming took 4 bases from V and 1 from J, leaving 13 bases between them. This CDR3 comprises 16 residues. This CDR3 reads CASSVATGLNTGELFF. In nucleotides, the CDR3 is TGTGCCAGCAGTGTCGCAACCGGACTGAACACCGGGGAGCTGTTTTTT.

The chain couples TRBV7-9 to TRBJ2-7; 8 nucleotides align to TRBD1. After removal of 10 bases from V and 6 bases from J, the junction contained 8 bases not matched to a gene. This CDR3 contains 12 residues. Per germline, CDR1 SEHNR and CDR2 FQNEAQ (reference sequence). The DNA for the CDR3 is TGTGCCACCGCAGGGGGCGCGGCCGAGCAGTACTTC. Residues: CATAGGAAEQYF. Full variable domain (rest looked up from reference TRBV7-9 and TRBJ2-7): DTGVSQNPRHKITKRGQNVTFRCDPISEHNRLYWYRQTLGQGPEFLTYFQNEAQLEKSRLLSDRFSAERPKGSFSTLEIQRTEQGDSAMYLCATAGGAAEQYFGPGTRLTVT.

V is TRBV9 and J is TRBJ2-7; TRBD1 aligns across 9 bases. The CDR3 loop spans 15 amino acids. Per the germline V gene, CDR1 is SGDLS and CDR2 is YYNGEE. After removal of 0 bases from V and 2 bases from J, the junction contained 3 bases not matched to a gene. CDR3 sequence (DNA): TGTGCCAGCAGCGTAGGCGGGGACAGGGCCTACGAGCAGTACTTC. Protein sequence: CASSVGGDRAYEQYF.

V and J are TRBV28 and TRBJ2-3; D uncertain. Germline assignment: CDR1 MDHEN and CDR2 SYDVKM. The CDR3 contains 15 residues. The V gene lost 5 bases and the J gene lost 2 bases, with 14 bases spanning the gap. The DNA for the CDR3 is TGTGCCAGCAGTGATCCTTCTGACAACACAGATACGCAGTATTTT. Its protein product is CASSDPSDNTDTQYF.

The chain carries TRBV2 and TRBJ1-4; 7 positions match TRBD1. Trimming at V came to 8 bases and at J to 8 bases, leaving 11 bases not matched to a gene. The germline gives CDR1 SNHLY, CDR2 FYNNEI. The CDR3 contains 14 residues. CDR3 sequence: CASLGVGGPEKLFF. The CDR3 coding sequence is TGTGCCAGCCTAGGGGTAGGGGGCCCCGAAAAACTGTTTTTT.

The DNA for the CDR3 is TGTGCCAGCAGCAAATCCCTAACGGGGGAAAAACTGTTTTTT. It encodes CASSKSLTGEKLFF. V usage is TRBV21-1 and J usage is TRBJ1-4. TRBV21-1 is a pseudogene segment. This CDR3 is built from 14 residues.

V and J are TRBV30 and TRBJ1-2, with 7 positions matching TRBD1. The CDR3 is 15 amino acids. The germline V gene encodes CDR1 GTSNPN and CDR2 SVGIG (reference sequence). V shed 2 bases and J 0 bases; nucleotides not matched to a gene: 6. The CDR3 loop is CAWSTRQGSNYGYTF. The CDR3 DNA reads as TGTGCCTGGAGTACAAGACAGGGCTCTAACTATGGCTACACCTTC.

Of note for this clone: Other DNA sequences in the sample encode the same CDR3. The chain joins TRBV2 to TRBJ2-2, with 9 bases aligning to TRBD2. CDR1 is SNHLY and CDR2 is FYNNEI in the germline V gene. CDR3 length: 15 amino acids. V trimming: 1 base; J trimming: 5 bases; junction bases outside the gene matches: 2. For the CDR3, the DNA is TGTGCCAGCAGTGAAGTAGCGGGGGTAACCGGGGAGCTGTTTTTT. Protein: CASSEVAGVTGELFF.

This clone has a handful of counts. The chain uses TRBV5-1 and TRBJ2-1; possible D gene TRBD1, 6 bases. Looked up from germline, CDR1 is SGHRS and CDR2 is YFSETQ. The ends were cut back, 4 bases at V and 5 bases at J, with 16 bases in the middle. The CDR3 totals 15 residues. The CDR3 DNA follows: TGCGCCAGCAGCAAGGACAGTAAAGCCAACAATGAGCAGTTCTTC. Translated: CASSKDSKANNEQFF.

The chain is built from TRBV14 and TRBJ1-6, with a weak D call TRBD1 (5 bases). The V gene lost 2 bases and the J gene lost 10 bases, with 12 bases spanning the gap. The CDR3 is 14 amino acids. Germline V lookup: CDR1 SGHDN, CDR2 FVKESK. This chain's CDR3 is CASSQLAGWSPLHF. The CDR3 nucleotides are TGTGCCAGCAGCCAATTGGCAGGGTGGTCACCCCTCCACTTT.

The chain links TRBV5-1 to TRBJ2-5; tentatively, D is TRBD2 (5 bases). With 0 bases removed from V and 2 bases from J, the gap between germline ends came to 17 bases. The CDR3 is 17 residues long. The V gene's germline CDR1 is SGHRS and CDR2 YFSETQ. Here the CDR3 reads CASSLVLRGHSQETQYF. The CDR3 region has the DNA TGCGCCAGCAGCTTGGTCTTGCGCGGGCACTCGCAAGAGACCCAGTACTTC. The full variable domain, completed using reference TRBV5-1 and TRBJ2-5, is KAGVTQTPRYLIKTRGQQVTLSCSPISGHRSVSWYQQTPGQGLQFLFEYFSETQRNKGNFPGRFSGRQFSNSRSEMNVSTLELGDSALYLCASSLVLRGHSQETQYFGPGTRLLVL.

This chain connects TRBV2 to TRBJ2-5; maybe TRBD1 (5 bases). The J call is in doubt because the DNA end fits TRBJ2-7 better. Germline CDR1 and CDR2: SNHLY and FYNNEI. The CDR3 spans 13 residues. The CDR3 spells CASSLDNSYEQYF. CDR3 nucleotide sequence: TGTGCCAGCAGCCTGGACAACTCCTACGAGCAGTACTTC.

The chain is built from TRBV4-2 and TRBJ2-3; 8 bases align to TRBD2. J lost 1 base, V lost 4 bases, and 13 bases had no gene match. CDR1 and CDR2 from the germline V gene are LGHNA and YNFKEQ. This CDR3 comprises 18 residues. DNA for the CDR3: TGTGCCAGCAGCCTGGCCTTTGGAGCGGGGGTGGGCACAGATACGCAGTATTTT. Translated, it gives CASSLAFGAGVGTDTQYF.